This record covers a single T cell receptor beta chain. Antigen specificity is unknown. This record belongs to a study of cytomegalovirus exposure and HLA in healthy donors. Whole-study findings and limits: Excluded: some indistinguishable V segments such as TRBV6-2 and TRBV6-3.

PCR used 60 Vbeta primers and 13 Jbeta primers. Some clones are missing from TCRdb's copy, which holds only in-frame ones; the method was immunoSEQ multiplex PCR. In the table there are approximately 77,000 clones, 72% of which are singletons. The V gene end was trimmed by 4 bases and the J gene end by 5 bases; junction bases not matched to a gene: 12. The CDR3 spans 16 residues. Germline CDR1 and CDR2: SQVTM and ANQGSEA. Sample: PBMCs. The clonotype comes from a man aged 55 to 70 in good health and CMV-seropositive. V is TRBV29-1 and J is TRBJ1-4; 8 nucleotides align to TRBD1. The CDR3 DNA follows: TGCAGCGTTGTCGGACAGGGTATTCCTGGGAATGAAAAACTGTTTTTT. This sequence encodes CSVVGQGIPGNEKLFF.